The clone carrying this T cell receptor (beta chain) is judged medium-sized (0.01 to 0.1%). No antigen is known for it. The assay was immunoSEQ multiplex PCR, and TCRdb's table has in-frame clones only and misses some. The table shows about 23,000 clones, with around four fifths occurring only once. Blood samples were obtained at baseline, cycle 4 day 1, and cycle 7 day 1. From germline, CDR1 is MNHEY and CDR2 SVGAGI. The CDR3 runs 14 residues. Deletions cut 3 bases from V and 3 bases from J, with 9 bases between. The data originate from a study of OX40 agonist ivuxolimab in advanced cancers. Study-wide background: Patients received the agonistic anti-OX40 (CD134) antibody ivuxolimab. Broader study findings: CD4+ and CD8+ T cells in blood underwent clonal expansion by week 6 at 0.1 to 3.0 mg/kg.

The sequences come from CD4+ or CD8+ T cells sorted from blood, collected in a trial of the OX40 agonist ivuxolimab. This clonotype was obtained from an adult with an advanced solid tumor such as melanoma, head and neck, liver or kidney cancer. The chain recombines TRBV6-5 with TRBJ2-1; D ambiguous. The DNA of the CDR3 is TGTGCCAGCAGTTATGGTTCCCTCTACAATGAGCAGTTCTTC. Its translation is CASSYGSLYNEQFF.